Below, 31 T cell receptor beta chains from the same sample are listed, as sequenced in a study of Graves' ophthalmopathy and Graves' hyperthyroidism. TCR beta CDR3 amplification used RNA transcripts. HTBI primers served in a first-round RT-PCR, which a second-round multiplex PCR followed. TCRdb processed the multiplex PCR reads anew with MiXCR; each CDR3 protein has one entry. Here the sample spans about 660,000 distinct CDR3 sequences, approximately 39% being singletons. Sequencing was done on a sample of peripheral blood. Receptor source: an adult man with Graves' ophthalmopathy.

This clonotype was picked up many times. As DNA, the CDR3 is TGCAGTGCCCCCACCGGGACTCAAGACAGGCTGTTTTTT. It specifies CSAPTGTQDRLFF. The chain combines TRBV20-1 with TRBJ1-4, with D maybe TRBD1 (6 bases). This CDR3 has 13 residues. In germline, CDR1 is DFQATT, CDR2 SNEGSKA (reference sequence). V dropped 6 bases and J dropped 14 bases, with 22 bases sitting between them.

About this clonotype itself: No conserved phenylalanine or tryptophan ends this CDR3, so it is likely a read error. The DNA is omitted, as the CDR3 cannot be located on it reliably, and the CDR3 follows TCRdb's listing. The chain links TRBV19 to TRBJ1-4; the table's D call, TRBD1, was not checked against the DNA. The V gene's germline CDR1 is LNHDA and CDR2 SQIVND (reference sequence). The CDR3 region is 8 residues in length, termini included. CDR3 residues: CASSIVGL.

J is TRBJ1-2 and V is TRBV5-5; TRBD1 matches at 9 bases. V trimming: 4 bases; J trimming: 8 bases; junction bases outside the gene matches: 18. The CDR3 is 17 residues long. CDR1 and CDR2 (germline): SGHKS, YYEKEE (reference sequence). The DNA for the CDR3 is TGTGCCAGCAGCCGGCGGGACAGGGAAGTGAGGAGAGAAGGCTACACCTTC. Amino acid sequence: CASSRRDREVRREGYTF.

In its sample, this clonotype was seen many times. The chain joins TRBV12-3 or TRBV12-4 to TRBJ2-7; 7 bases map to TRBD1. The CDR3 is 14 amino acids. Trimming cost V 6 bases and J 4 bases; bases outside gene matches: 9. The CDR3, as DNA: TGTGCCAGCAGCACAGGGGTGGTTGGGTACGAGCAGTACTTC. Its translation is CASSTGVVGYEQYF.

The V call is TRBV6-2 or TRBV6-3, the J call TRBJ2-7, with D tentatively TRBD1 (6 bases). Trimming removed 11 bases from V and 2 bases from J, with 13 bases in between. CDR3 size: 12 residues. Germline assignment: CDR1 MNHEY and CDR2 SVGEGT. For the CDR3, the DNA is TGTGCCTGTGGCAGGGGCACCTACGAGCAGTACTTC. It specifies CACGRGTYEQYF.

This clonotype was counted a single time. This chain joins TRBV6-2 or TRBV6-3 and TRBJ2-1, with a possible D match to TRBD1 (6 bases). V was cut by 6 bases and J by 5 bases, with 11 bases left in between. CDR3 length: 13 residues. Looked up from germline, CDR1 is MNHEY and CDR2 is SVGEGT. The CDR3 loop reads CASSSRTDNEQFF. The CDR3, as DNA: TGTGCCAGCAGCTCAAGGACAGACAATGAGCAGTTCTTC.

This clonotype was recorded at least ten times. The chain carries TRBV9 and TRBJ2-7; TRBD2 might be the D (5 bases). Germline V gives CDR1 SGDLS, CDR2 YYNGEE. The CDR3 is made up of 15 amino acids. Trimming stripped 5 bases from V and 2 bases from J, with 17 bases between. CDR3 in DNA: TGTGCCAGCAGTGAGACGGGGTACTCAACCTACGAGCAGTACTTC. Encoded protein: CASSETGYSTYEQYF.

The chain carries TRBV4-3 and TRBJ1-2, with TRBD1 matching over 8 bases. The CDR3 contains 16 residues. The V gene's germline CDR1 is LGHNA and CDR2 YSLEER. V lost 0 bases to trimming and J lost 4 bases; unmatched junction nucleotides: 7. CDR3 sequence: CASSQDRTGWTYGYTF. The CDR3 nucleotides read TGCGCCAGCAGCCAAGACCGGACAGGGTGGACCTATGGCTACACCTTC.

In regard to this clonotype: Possible read error: a much larger clone is one base away. The chain links TRBV12-3 or TRBV12-4 to TRBJ1-6; 9 bases line up with TRBD1. This CDR3 region has 15 residues. The CDR3 here is CASSWETGGNSPLRF. The CDR3 DNA reads TGTGCCAGCAGTTGGGAGACAGGGGGAAATTCACCCCTCCGCTTT.

The J gene is TRBJ1-1, the V gene TRBV24-1; D possibly corresponds to TRBD1 (5 bases). Germline V gives CDR1 KGHDR, CDR2 SFDVKD. Trimming removed 5 bases from V and 7 bases from J, with 7 bases in between. The CDR3 extends over 11 amino acids. Written as DNA, the CDR3 is TGTGCCACCAGTGTGGGGGGTGAAGCTTTCTTT. It translates to CATSVGGEAFF.

This clonotype was found many times. The chain combines TRBV5-4 with TRBJ2-7, with 8 positions matching TRBD2. The length of the CDR3 is 14 residues. The V gene's germline CDR1 is SGHNT and CDR2 YYREEE (reference sequence). V shed 0 bases and J 5 bases; nucleotides not matched to a gene: 4. The CDR3 nucleotides are TGTGCCAGCAGCTTGGGGCGGGGGGTCGACGAGCAGTACTTC. It specifies CASSLGRGVDEQYF.

This clonotype has a count of ten or more. V and J are TRBV9 and TRBJ1-2; TRBD1 is a possible D gene (5 bases). The ends were cut back, 3 bases at V and 2 bases at J, with 14 bases in the middle. CDR1 and CDR2 from the germline V gene are SGDLS and YYNGEE. The CDR3 extends over 15 amino acids. DNA for the CDR3: TGTGCCAGCAGCGCACCTGGGACCTCCAACTATGGCTACACCTTC. It codes for CASSAPGTSNYGYTF.

Of note for this clonotype: An end of the junction does not agree with germline; a read error may underlie this. This rearrangement joins TRBV25-1 to TRBJ2-7; 9 nucleotides align to TRBD2. The CDR3 runs 13 residues. From germline, CDR1 is MGHDK and CDR2 SYGVNS. The CDR3 bases are TGCGCCAACAGCCGACTAGCGGAGCTCGAGCAGTACTTC. Translation gives CANSRLAELEQYF.

This clonotype was observed at least ten times. This chain joins TRBV24-1 and TRBJ2-2; TRBD2 matches at 12 bases. Losses at the gene ends were 3 bases for V and 6 bases for J; bases not matched to a gene: 16. Germline V lookup: CDR1 KGHDR, CDR2 SFDVKD. This CDR3 has 20 amino acids. The CDR3 sequence is CATSDRTETTTSGRPGELFF. The CDR3 nucleotides are TGTGCCACCAGTGATCGAACCGAAACCACGACTAGCGGGAGACCCGGGGAGCTGTTTTTT.

This clonotype was observed many times. CDR3 DNA sequence: TGTGCCAGCACCTTACCAACTAATGAAAAACTGTTTTTT. Its translation: CASTLPTNEKLFF. J is TRBJ1-4 and V is TRBV2; D uncertain. CDR3 size: 13 residues. Between the trimmed V and J ends, which lost 7 bases and 0 bases, there was a span of 6 bases. CDR1 is SNHLY and CDR2 is FYNNEI in the germline V gene.

The CDR3 DNA follows: TGTGCCAGCAGTTTTCAGGGGCGAGATCCCTGCGAGCAGTACTTC. The encoded protein is CASSFQGRDPCEQYF. The chain combines TRBV12-3 or TRBV12-4 with TRBJ2-7, with TRBD1 as a possible D gene (6 bases). The CDR3 contains 15 residues. The V gene lost 3 bases and the J gene lost 6 bases, with 18 bases spanning the gap.

There are many counts of this clonotype. The V and J genes are TRBV20-1 and TRBJ1-5, with D unresolved. The germline CDR1 and CDR2 sequences are DFQATT and SNEGSKA (reference sequence). The CDR3 is 13 amino acids. Trimming removed 0 bases from V and 1 base from J, with 4 bases in between. CDR3 amino acids: CSARELSNQPQHF. For the CDR3, the DNA is TGCAGTGCTAGAGAGCTGAGCAATCAGCCCCAGCATTTT.

Concerning this clonotype: A much more abundant neighbour one base away suggests this may be a read error. The chain carries TRBV11-2 and TRBJ2-7; 9 bases are a match to TRBD1. In germline, CDR1 is SGHAT, CDR2 FQNNGV. The V and J ends lost 5 bases and 6 bases, in that order; junction bases with no gene match: 8. This CDR3 is built from 14 residues. This CDR3 is CASSPVGTGFEQYF. DNA of the CDR3: TGTGCCAGCAGCCCCGTAGGGACAGGGTTCGAGCAGTACTTC.

This clonotype was detected many times. CDR3 sequence: CASRGRLNYEQYF. For the CDR3, the DNA is TGTGCCAGCAGAGGCAGGTTAAACTACGAGCAGTACTTC. The chain joins TRBV2 to TRBJ2-7; D call uncertain. Between the trimmed V and J ends, which lost 6 bases and 3 bases, there was a span of 12 bases. Germline V lookup: CDR1 SNHLY, CDR2 FYNNEI. CDR3 size: 13 residues.

About this clonotype itself: Mismatch with germline at one junction end may stem from a read error. V usage is TRBV25-1 and J usage is TRBJ2-2; maybe TRBD1 (8 bases). This CDR3 is 17 amino acids long. Germline CDR1 is MGHDK and CDR2 is SYGVNS. The CDR3 DNA follows: TGTGCCACCAGTGATTTGGGGACAGGCGGGAGCACCGGGGAGCTGTTTTTT. Translated, it gives CATSDLGTGGSTGELFF. Filled out from reference TRBV25-1 and TRBJ2-2, the complete variable domain reads EADIYQTPRYLVIGTGKKITLECSQTMGHDKMYWYQQDPGMELHLIHYSYGVNSTEKGDLSSESTVSRIRTEHFPLTLESARPSHTSQYLCATSDLGTGGSTGELFFGEGSRLTVL.

This clonotype was counted ten times or more. The chain is built from TRBV2 and TRBJ1-5, with D possibly TRBD1 on 5 matching bases. CDR3 length: 16 amino acids. The germline V gene encodes CDR1 SNHLY and CDR2 FYNNEI. Trimming pared 2 bases from V and 1 base from J, leaving 12 bases between. CDR3 sequence: CASSERFGGSNQPQHF. In nucleotides, the CDR3 is TGTGCCAGCAGTGAAAGGTTTGGGGGGAGCAATCAGCCCCAGCATTTT.

A remark on this clonotype: A read error may be the cause here, since a much bigger clone is one base away. The rearrangement joins TRBV20-1 to TRBJ1-1; unclear D gene. The CDR3 loop spans 14 amino acids. Germline V gene data show CDR1 as DFQATT and CDR2 as SNEGSKA (reference sequence). The CDR3 sequence: CGARKGRLNTEAFF. In DNA, the CDR3 is TGCGGTGCTAGAAAGGGCAGATTGAACACTGAAGCTTTCTTT.

This clonotype was detected many times. J is TRBJ1-5 and V is TRBV7-2; D gene ambiguous. This CDR3 spans 17 amino acids. The V end lost 0 bases, the J end lost 0 bases, and 12 bases lay between the germline ends. In germline, CDR1 is SGHTA, CDR2 FQGNSA. The CDR3 region has the DNA TGTGCCAGCAGCTTAGCTAGCGGAAGTTATAGCAATCAGCCCCAGCATTTT. Its protein product is CASSLASGSYSNQPQHF.

This clonotype was seen many times. V gene TRBV5-1 combines with J gene TRBJ1-1; TRBD1 might be the D (6 bases). The germline V gene has CDR1 SGHRS and CDR2 YFSETQ. V dropped 4 bases and J dropped 0 bases, with 10 bases sitting between them. The CDR3 consists of 14 residues. The CDR3 reads CASSITGMNTEAFF. The CDR3 DNA reads TGCGCCAGCAGCATCACAGGGATGAACACTGAAGCTTTCTTT.

This clonotype was detected many times. J is TRBJ2-5 and V is TRBV7-2; D is perhaps TRBD2 (5 bases). The CDR3 has 13 residues. The germline V and J ends were trimmed by 5 bases and 5 bases, with 12 bases remaining between them. Looked up from germline, CDR1 is SGHTA and CDR2 is FQGNSA. CDR3 sequence reads: CASSPLRRETQYF. CDR3 nucleotides: TGTGCCAGCAGCCCCCTGAGGAGGGAGACCCAGTACTTC.

This clonotype was counted a few times. The chain's CDR3 is CSARLGTDDQPQHF. The CDR3 DNA reads TGCAGTGCTAGACTTGGGACGGATGATCAGCCCCAGCATTTT. The chain has TRBV20-1 and TRBJ1-5, with D perhaps matching TRBD1 (5 bases). Trimming cost V 2 bases and J 5 bases, with 13 bases left between them. The CDR3 extends over 14 amino acids. Germline CDR1 reads DFQATT; CDR2 reads SNEGSKA (reference sequence).

In its sample, this clonotype was seen many times. The chain joins TRBV11-3 to TRBJ1-6; D unclear. Germline CDR1 reads SGHNT; CDR2 reads YENEEA. The CDR3 is 14 amino acids. Trimming stripped 4 bases from V and 9 bases from J, with 13 bases between. CDR3 sequence: CASSSDGPGSPLHF. The CDR3 region has the DNA TGTGCCAGCAGCTCAGATGGCCCAGGTTCACCCCTCCACTTT.

The chain couples TRBV9 to TRBJ1-4; 7 bases agree with TRBD1. Germline loops: CDR1 SGDLS, CDR2 YYNGEE. J was trimmed by 6 bases and V by 4 bases; bases with no gene match: 6. The length of the CDR3 is 14 residues. The CDR3 sequence: CASSFGRGDEKLFF. The CDR3 nucleotides are TGTGCCAGCAGCTTTGGCAGGGGGGATGAAAAACTGTTTTTT. The full variable domain, its missing parts supplied by reference TRBV9 and TRBJ1-4, is DSGVTQTPKHLITATGQRVTLRCSPRSGDLSVYWYQQSLDQGLQFLIQYYNGEERAKGNILERFSAQQFPDLHSELNLSSLELGDSALYFCASSFGRGDEKLFFGSGTQLSVL.

This clonotype was seen ten or more times. V usage is TRBV7-2 and J usage is TRBJ1-2, with TRBD1 matching over 8 bases. The ends lost 1 base at V and 5 bases at J; junction bases unmatched: 6. The CDR3 is 15 residues long. The germline gives CDR1 SGHTA, CDR2 FQGNSA. The CDR3 DNA reads as TGTGCCAGCAGCTTAGGGCAGGGGGCGCAGTATGGCTACACCTTC. Translated, it gives CASSLGQGAQYGYTF.

The chain recombines TRBV15 with TRBJ2-3, with 7 bases fitting TRBD1. CDR3 length: 16 amino acids. Germline CDR1 is LNHNV and CDR2 is YYDKDF (reference sequence). V was clipped by 1 base and J by 4 bases; unmatched bases: 8. CDR3 region: CATSRAKGARSDTQYF. In DNA form, the CDR3 reads TGTGCCACCAGCAGAGCAAAGGGGGCGCGATCAGATACGCAGTATTTT. The variable domain in full, with the rest retrieved from reference TRBV15 and TRBJ2-3, is DAMVIQNPRYQVTQFGKPVTLSCSQTLNHNVMYWYQQKSSQAPKLLFHYYDKDFNNEADTPDNFQSRRPNTSFCFLDIRSPGLGDTAMYLCATSRAKGARSDTQYFGPGTRLTVL.

This clonotype was counted ten times or more. V and J are TRBV20-1 and TRBJ2-5; 7 bases are a match to TRBD1. Germline loops: CDR1 DFQATT, CDR2 SNEGSKA (reference sequence). Unmatched junction bases numbered 8, after V lost 3 bases and J lost 4 bases. CDR3 length equals 14 residues. CDR3 DNA: TGCAGTGCTAGCCAGACAGGGTTGGGAGAGACCCAGTACTTC. It translates to CSASQTGLGETQYF.